The 32 T cell receptor beta chains reported below all come from one sample, sequenced in a study of T cell responses to AZD1222 COVID-19 vaccine. TCRdb's table, derived via immunoSEQ multiplex PCR, lists solely in-frame clones and lacks some. Among roughly 120,000 clones listed, roughly 87% were seen once. The starting material was peripheral blood, obtained on day 0 of AZD1222 vaccination. Receptors originate from an adult in good health.

This chain uses TRBV27 with TRBJ2-7, with 7 bases matching TRBD1. V was clipped by 6 bases and J by 3 bases; unmatched bases: 8. Per germline, CDR1 MNHEY and CDR2 SMNVEV (reference sequence). The CDR3 is 14 residues long. This CDR3 is CASSLTGVGYEQYF. The CDR3 DNA is TGTGCCAGCAGCCTCACAGGGGTGGGCTACGAGCAGTACTTC.

This chain uses TRBV6-5 with TRBJ2-7; D may match TRBD1 or TRBD2 (5 bases each). V gave up 6 bases and J gave up 0 bases, with 15 bases separating them. CDR1 is MNHEY, CDR2 SVGAGI, per germline. The CDR3 consists of 15 residues. The CDR3 bases are TGTGCCAGCAGCGCCGAGGGACGGAGCTCCTACGAGCAGTACTTC. Its translation is CASSAEGRSSYEQYF.

The chain uses TRBV28 and TRBJ1-2; D may be TRBD1 (6 bases). Trimming stripped 4 bases from V and 8 bases from J, with 14 bases between. Germline V gene data show CDR1 as MDHEN and CDR2 as SYDVKM. The CDR3 contains 13 residues. The CDR3 here is CASSSQGFRGYTF. In nucleotides, the CDR3 is TGTGCCAGCAGTTCACAGGGCTTCCGGGGCTACACCTTC.

This rearrangement joins TRBV6-2 or TRBV6-3 to TRBJ2-1; weak D call: TRBD2 (6 bases). The CDR3 is 15 residues long. Germline V gene lookup returns CDR1 MNHEY and CDR2 SVGEGT. Trimming left V 0 bases short and J 8 bases short, with 14 bases between. The CDR3 DNA follows: TGTGCCAGCAGTTACTCTAGCGGTTGGGGGGATGAGCAGTTCTTC. This translates into CASSYSSGWGDEQFF.

The chain joins TRBV6-6 to TRBJ1-3; D gene ambiguous. Trimming stripped 4 bases from V and 0 bases from J, with 7 bases between. Germline CDR1 is MNHNY and CDR2 is SVGAGI (reference sequence). The CDR3 consists of 14 residues. The CDR3 reads CASSWNDSGNTIYF. The CDR3 nucleotides read TGTGCCAGCAGTTGGAACGACTCTGGAAACACCATATATTTT.

The chain employs TRBV7-6 and TRBJ2-7; 7 nucleotides align to TRBD1. After removal of 1 base from V and 6 bases from J, the junction contained 9 bases not matched to a gene. The germline CDR1 and CDR2 sequences are SGHVS and FNYEAQ. The CDR3 spans 15 residues. The chain's CDR3 is CASSLVTTGTGEQYF. The CDR3 bases are TGTGCCAGCAGCTTAGTAACGACAGGGACCGGCGAGCAGTACTTC.

This clone appeared a few times. This chain uses TRBV3-1 (or the pseudogene TRBV3-2) with TRBJ2-5; TRBD2 matches at 7 bases. The CDR3 is made up of 19 amino acids. CDR1 and CDR2 from the germline V gene are LGHDT and YNNKEL (reference sequence). V shed 2 bases and J 0 bases; nucleotides not matched to a gene: 15. CDR3 protein: CASSQLLGGRAPNQETQYF. In DNA, the CDR3 is TGTGCCAGCAGCCAACTACTTGGGGGGAGGGCCCCCAACCAAGAGACCCAGTACTTC.

This chain connects TRBV7-8 to TRBJ2-1, with D possibly TRBD2 on 5 matching bases. Germline CDR1 and CDR2: SGHVS and FQNEAQ. The CDR3 is 15 amino acids. The V gene lost 5 bases and the J gene lost 5 bases, with 16 bases spanning the gap. The CDR3 reads CASSRTYGVNNEQFF. The CDR3 DNA follows: TGTGCCAGCAGCCGGACTTACGGGGTGAACAATGAGCAGTTCTTC.

This clone was seen only once. The J gene is TRBJ2-7, the V gene TRBV11-2; the D is unclear. CDR1 is SGHAT, CDR2 FQNNGV, per germline. The CDR3 length is 13 residues. V was shortened by 3 bases and J by 0 bases, with 6 bases between the two germline ends. The CDR3 reads CASSLSISYEQYF. The CDR3 nucleotides are TGTGCCAGCAGCTTGAGCATCTCCTACGAGCAGTACTTC.

The chain recombines TRBV5-1 with TRBJ2-1; D unclear. CDR1 is SGHRS, CDR2 YFSETQ, per germline. The CDR3 consists of 13 residues. V lost 4 bases and J 6 bases, leaving 11 bases between the germline ends. The chain's CDR3 is CASSPQSGNEQFF. CDR3 DNA sequence: TGCGCCAGCAGCCCCCAATCGGGCAATGAGCAGTTCTTC.

CDR3 in DNA: TGTGCCAGCAGTTCGCCCGCCTCACAGGGTTGGAATGAGCAGTTCTTC. Encoded protein: CASSSPASQGWNEQFF. J is TRBJ2-1 and V is TRBV6-2 or TRBV6-3, with a weak D call TRBD1 (6 bases). Looked up from germline, CDR1 is MNHEY and CDR2 is SVGEGT. The V gene lost 4 bases and the J gene lost 7 bases, with 20 bases spanning the gap. This CDR3 region has 16 residues.

The J gene is TRBJ2-7, the V gene TRBV27, with D unresolved. The CDR3 extends over 13 amino acids. V lost 7 bases and J lost 6, with 16 bases in between. Germline values: CDR1 MNHEY, CDR2 SMNVEV (reference sequence). In nucleotides, the CDR3 is TGTGCCAGCACCTTTTTTCCCGGTCGCGAGCAGTACTTC. This translates into CASTFFPGREQYF.

The rearrangement links TRBV11-3 to TRBJ2-2; 9 bases are shared with TRBD2. The CDR3 covers 19 residues. Per germline, CDR1 SGHNT and CDR2 YENEEA. J was trimmed by 2 bases and V by 0 bases; bases with no gene match: 10. The CDR3 region is CASSLDPISGSLNTGELFF. DNA of the CDR3: TGTGCCAGCAGCTTAGATCCGATTAGCGGGAGTCTCAACACCGGGGAGCTGTTTTTT.

This clone was counted a single time. The V and J genes are TRBV7-9 and TRBJ2-7; D not resolved. Trimming shortened V by 7 bases and J by 6 bases, and 19 bases separated the two germline ends. Per germline, CDR1 SEHNR and CDR2 FQNEAQ (reference sequence). This CDR3 contains 14 residues. The CDR3 DNA reads as TGTGCCAGCAACCCCTCCGGCCACCCAGGCGAGCAGTACTTC. Amino acids: CASNPSGHPGEQYF. The variable domain in full, completed from reference TRBV7-9 and TRBJ2-7, reads DTGVSQNPRHKITKRGQNVTFRCDPISEHNRLYWYRQTLGQGPEFLTYFQNEAQLEKSRLLSDRFSAERPKGSFSTLEIQRTEQGDSAMYLCASNPSGHPGEQYFGPGTRLTVT.

V gene TRBV24-1 combines with J gene TRBJ2-3; tentatively, D is TRBD2 (5 bases). V lost 6 bases, J lost 2 bases, and 8 bases lay in between. The CDR3 is 13 residues long. Germline CDR1 is KGHDR and CDR2 is SFDVKD. CDR3 sequence reads: CATSTGDTDTQYF. CDR3 nucleotides: TGTGCCACCAGTACCGGGGACACAGATACGCAGTATTTT.

The CDR3 sequence: CASRLTGKIGQPQHF. The CDR3 DNA is TGTGCCAGCAGGCTAACAGGGAAGATAGGTCAGCCCCAGCATTTT. The V gene is TRBV27, the J gene TRBJ1-5; possible D gene TRBD1, 6 bases. The V end was cut by 6 bases, the J end by 6 bases, with 18 bases between. CDR3 length: 15 residues. Per germline, CDR1 MNHEY and CDR2 SMNVEV (reference sequence).

J is TRBJ2-7 and V is TRBV6-2 or TRBV6-3; D remains unclear. Germline CDR1 reads MNHEY; CDR2 reads SVGEGT. This CDR3 is built from 12 residues. Trimming took 6 bases from V and 6 from J, leaving 12 bases between them. The CDR3: CASSLGRVEQYF. DNA for the CDR3: TGTGCCAGCAGCCTTGGACGGGTCGAGCAGTACTTC.

This sequence joins TRBV28 and TRBJ2-7; D is ambiguous. There are 11 residues in the CDR3. The ends were cut back, 4 bases at V and 3 bases at J, with 4 bases in the middle. Germline V gene sequence: CDR1 MDHEN, CDR2 SYDVKM. The CDR3 spells CASSWIYEQYF. Here the CDR3 DNA reads TGTGCCAGCAGTTGGATCTACGAGCAGTACTTC.

CDR3: CSVELAGTKNTEAFF. The CDR3 bases are TGCAGCGTTGAATTAGCCGGGACAAAGAACACTGAAGCTTTCTTT. V usage is TRBV29-1 and J usage is TRBJ1-1; possible D gene TRBD1, 6 bases. Germline V gene lookup returns CDR1 SQVTM and CDR2 ANQGSEA. The V end lost 2 bases, the J end lost 1 base, and 14 bases lay between the germline ends. The CDR3 consists of 15 residues.

V is TRBV27 and J is TRBJ2-3; 8 nucleotides align to TRBD1. Looked up from germline, CDR1 is MNHEY and CDR2 is SMNVEV (reference sequence). J lost 6 bases, V lost 5 bases, and 13 bases had no gene match. The CDR3 contains 16 residues. The DNA for the CDR3 is TGTGCCAGCAGTACGGTTGGGACAGGCGCCGCGGATACGCAGTATTTT. It encodes CASSTVGTGAADTQYF.

J is TRBJ2-3 and V is TRBV7-2; 10 nucleotides match TRBD1. The CDR3 is 16 residues long. V was pared by 1 base and J by 5 bases, with 6 bases of the junction left unmatched. Germline V gene data show CDR1 as SGHTA and CDR2 as FQGNSA. The CDR3 here is CASSLGDRGFQDTQYF. DNA for the CDR3: TGTGCCAGCAGCTTAGGGGACAGGGGTTTTCAAGATACGCAGTATTTT.

To note about this clone: Other DNA sequences of this sample code for an identical CDR3. The chain recombines TRBV4-1 with TRBJ2-7, with no clear D. V was shortened by 1 base and J by 4 bases, with 5 bases between the two germline ends. Germline V lookup: CDR1 MGHRA, CDR2 YSYEKL. The CDR3 runs 12 residues. The CDR3 here is CASSQVGYEQYF. For the CDR3, the DNA is TGCGCCAGCAGCCAAGTGGGTTACGAGCAGTACTTC.

The chain links TRBV3-1 (or the pseudogene TRBV3-2) to TRBJ2-3; D unclear. From germline, CDR1 is LGHDT and CDR2 YNNKEL (reference sequence). V shed 0 bases and J shed 2 bases, with 9 bases lying between them. The CDR3 length is 15 residues. The CDR3 spells CASSQEGDYTDTQYF. The CDR3 coding sequence is TGTGCCAGCAGCCAAGAGGGCGATTACACAGATACGCAGTATTTT.

The chain carries TRBV27 and TRBJ2-3; D is unclear. The CDR3 contains 15 residues. The ends were cut back, 0 bases at V and 0 bases at J, with 7 bases in the middle. Germline CDR1 reads MNHEY; CDR2 reads SMNVEV (reference sequence). This CDR3 reads CASSLSGFSTDTQYF. The CDR3, as DNA: TGTGCCAGCAGTTTATCAGGTTTTAGCACAGATACGCAGTATTTT.

The table lists this clone with a count of one. This rearrangement joins TRBV25-1 to TRBJ2-5, with a possible D match to TRBD1 (5 bases). The germline V gene has CDR1 MGHDK and CDR2 SYGVNS. The CDR3 is made up of 15 amino acids. V dropped 3 bases and J dropped 2 bases, with 13 bases sitting between them. CDR3 sequence reads: CASSDSRQIQETQYF. The CDR3 nucleotides read TGTGCCAGCAGTGATTCCCGACAGATTCAAGAGACCCAGTACTTC.

V usage is TRBV9 and J usage is TRBJ1-2, with 7 bases aligning to TRBD1. The V and J ends lost 3 bases and 4 bases, in that order; junction bases with no gene match: 3. The CDR3 runs 13 residues. Germline V gene data show CDR1 as SGDLS and CDR2 as YYNGEE. The CDR3 loop reads CASSADRVYGYTF. The CDR3 DNA follows: TGTGCCAGCAGCGCTGACAGGGTCTATGGCTACACCTTC.

The chain couples TRBV28 to TRBJ1-5; D is possibly TRBD1 (6 bases). The CDR3 sequence is 18 residues long. V lost 6 bases and J lost 3, with 24 bases in between. Germline V gene lookup returns CDR1 MDHEN and CDR2 SYDVKM. The CDR3 DNA reads as TGTGCCAGCAGAAAGCACGGGGGATCGGGGGGCCCCAATCAGCCCCAGCATTTT. It yields the protein CASRKHGGSGGPNQPQHF.

This chain links TRBV21-1 with TRBJ1-1. TRBV21-1 is marked as a pseudogene. The CDR3 is 17 amino acids. The CDR3 nucleotides read TGTGCCAGCAGCAAAGTCGGCCGGCGGGGGCCGAACACTGAAGCTTTCTTT. It yields the protein CASSKVGRRGPNTEAFF.

The chain carries TRBV19 and TRBJ1-2; 10 bases line up with TRBD1. This CDR3 contains 15 residues. From germline, CDR1 is LNHDA and CDR2 SQIVND (reference sequence). V lost 3 bases, J lost 3 bases, and 4 bases stayed unmatched. The CDR3 nucleotides read TGTGCCAGTAGTATCCCCGGGACAGGGGACTATGGCTACACCTTC. Translation gives CASSIPGTGDYGYTF.

The chain carries TRBV7-9 and TRBJ2-7, with D possibly TRBD2 on 6 matching bases. Trimming removed 3 bases from V and 3 bases from J, with 9 bases in between. Germline CDR1 reads SEHNR; CDR2 reads FQNEAQ (reference sequence). This CDR3 spans 13 amino acids. CDR3 in DNA: TGTGCCAGCAGCTTTGGAGGGAACTACGAGCAGTACTTC. It yields the protein CASSFGGNYEQYF.

This rearrangement joins TRBV2 to TRBJ1-1; 7 nucleotides match TRBD1. The CDR3 sequence is 15 residues long. V lost 3 bases, J lost 6 bases, and 10 bases stayed unmatched. The germline CDR1 and CDR2 sequences are SNHLY and FYNNEI. Here the CDR3 DNA reads TGTGCCAGCAGTGAGGTTCATAACAGGGGTGCTGAAGCTTTCTTT. Translated: CASSEVHNRGAEAFF.

The chain uses TRBV3-1 (or the pseudogene TRBV3-2) and TRBJ2-7, with D perhaps assigned TRBD1 or TRBD2 (5 bases each). CDR3 length equals 12 residues. Germline loops: CDR1 LGHDT, CDR2 YNNKEL (reference sequence). Trimming shortened V by 6 bases and J by 7 bases, and 13 bases separated the two germline ends. CDR3 sequence (DNA): TGTGCCAGCAGTCCGGGGCCCCTGGAGCAGTACTTC. Protein sequence: CASSPGPLEQYF.